Described below is a single TCR beta chain sequence and its context. Its specificity is not known. CDR3 size: 13 residues. The V end was cut by 10 bases, the J end by 2 bases, with 12 bases between. The sample is drawn from a study of T cell repertoires in cytomegalovirus infection. As for the study in general: Epitope selection comprised recently identified HLA-C-restricted CMV epitopes and well-studied HLA-B-restricted CMV epitopes. A matching HLA type, together with CMV infection, was signaled by public TCR beta signatures. Whole-study findings and limits: The ex vivo response was dominated by HLA-C-restricted CMV-specific TCR beta clonotypes. Of the TCR beta families, the public ones yielded a cumulative frequency that identified carriers of CMV plus the relevant HLA.

TCRdb itself ran the reads through MiXCR, one entry per CDR3 protein. This sample has approximately 730,000 distinct CDR3 sequences; roughly 36% occur once, and the top ten carry roughly 18%. The source material was cultured PBMCs, sampled from culture after CMV antigen stimulation. The gene calls are TRBV12-3 or TRBV12-4 and TRBJ1-5; D not certain. This clonotype was sampled from a human donor in good health (CMV status not recorded). Some clones in this sample may be carry-over from other donors' samples. CDR3: CATGGSGNQPQHF. DNA for the CDR3: TGTGCCACAGGAGGGTCGGGCAATCAGCCCCAGCATTTT.